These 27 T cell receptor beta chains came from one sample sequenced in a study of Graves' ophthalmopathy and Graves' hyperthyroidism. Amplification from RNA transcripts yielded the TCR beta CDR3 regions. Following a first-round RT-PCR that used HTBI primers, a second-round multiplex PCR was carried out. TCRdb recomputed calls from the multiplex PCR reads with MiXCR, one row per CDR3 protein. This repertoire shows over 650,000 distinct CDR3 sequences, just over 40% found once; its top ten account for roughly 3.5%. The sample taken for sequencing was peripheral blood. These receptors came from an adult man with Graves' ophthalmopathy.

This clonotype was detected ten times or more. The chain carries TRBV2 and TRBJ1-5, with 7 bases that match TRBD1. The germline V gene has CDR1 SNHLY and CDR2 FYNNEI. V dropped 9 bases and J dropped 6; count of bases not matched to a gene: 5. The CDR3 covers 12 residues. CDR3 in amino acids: CASAGGFQPQHF. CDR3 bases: TGTGCCAGTGCAGGGGGGTTTCAGCCCCAGCATTTT.

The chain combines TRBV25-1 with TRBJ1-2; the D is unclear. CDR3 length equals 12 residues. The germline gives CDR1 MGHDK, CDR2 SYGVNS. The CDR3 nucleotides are TGTGCTAGAGAAGCGGACCGCTATGGCTACACCTTC. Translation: CAREADRYGYTF.

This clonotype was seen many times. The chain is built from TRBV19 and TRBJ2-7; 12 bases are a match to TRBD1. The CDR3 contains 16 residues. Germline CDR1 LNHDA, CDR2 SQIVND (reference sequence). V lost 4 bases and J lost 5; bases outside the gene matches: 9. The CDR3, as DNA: TGTGCCAGTAGTAACAGCCGCGGGACAGGGGGCGACGAGCAGTACTTC. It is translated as CASSNSRGTGGDEQYF.

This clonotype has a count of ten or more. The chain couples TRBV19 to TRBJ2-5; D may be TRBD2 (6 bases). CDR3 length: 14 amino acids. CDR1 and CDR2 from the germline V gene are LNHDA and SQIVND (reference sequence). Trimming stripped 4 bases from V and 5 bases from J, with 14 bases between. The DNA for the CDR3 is TGTGCCAGTAGTACCGGGACTTTACTCGAGACCCAGTACTTC. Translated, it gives CASSTGTLLETQYF.

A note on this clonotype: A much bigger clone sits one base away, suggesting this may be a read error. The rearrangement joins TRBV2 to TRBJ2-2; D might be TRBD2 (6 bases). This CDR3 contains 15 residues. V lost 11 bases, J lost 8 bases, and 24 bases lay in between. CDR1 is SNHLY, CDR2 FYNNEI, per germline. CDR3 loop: CAGTGLPSGRGELFF. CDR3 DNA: TGTGCCGGAACGGGACTTCCCTCGGGAAGGGGGGAGCTGTTTTTT.

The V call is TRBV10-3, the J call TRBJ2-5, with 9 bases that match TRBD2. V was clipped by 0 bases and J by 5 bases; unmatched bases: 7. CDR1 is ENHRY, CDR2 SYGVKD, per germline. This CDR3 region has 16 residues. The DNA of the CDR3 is TGTGCCATCAGTGAGTCGATCGCGGGGGGGCGGGAGACCCAGTACTTC. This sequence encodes CAISESIAGGRETQYF.

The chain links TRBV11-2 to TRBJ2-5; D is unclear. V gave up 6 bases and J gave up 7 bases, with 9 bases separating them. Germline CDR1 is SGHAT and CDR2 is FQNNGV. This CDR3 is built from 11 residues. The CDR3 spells CASRHLRTQYF. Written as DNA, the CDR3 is TGTGCCAGCAGACACCTTAGGACCCAGTACTTC.

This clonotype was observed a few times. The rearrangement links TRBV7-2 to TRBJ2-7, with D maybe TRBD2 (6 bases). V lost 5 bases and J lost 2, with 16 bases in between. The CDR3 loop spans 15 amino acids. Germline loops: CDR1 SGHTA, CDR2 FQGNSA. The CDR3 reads CASSQLAGTPYEQYF. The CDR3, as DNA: TGTGCCAGCAGCCAATTGGCGGGAACCCCCTACGAGCAGTACTTC. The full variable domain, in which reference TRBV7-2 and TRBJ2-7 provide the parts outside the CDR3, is GAGVSQSPSNKVTEKGKDVELRCDPISGHTALYWYRQSLGQGLEFLIYFQGNSAPDKSGLPSDRFSAERTGGSVSTLTIQRTQQEDSAVYLCASSQLAGTPYEQYFGPGTRLTVT.

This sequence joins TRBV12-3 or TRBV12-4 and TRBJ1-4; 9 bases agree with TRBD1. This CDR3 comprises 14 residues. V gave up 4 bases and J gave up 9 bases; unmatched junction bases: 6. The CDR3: CASSYRDRDKKLFF. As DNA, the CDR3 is TGTGCCAGCAGTTACCGGGACAGGGATAAAAAACTGTTTTTT.

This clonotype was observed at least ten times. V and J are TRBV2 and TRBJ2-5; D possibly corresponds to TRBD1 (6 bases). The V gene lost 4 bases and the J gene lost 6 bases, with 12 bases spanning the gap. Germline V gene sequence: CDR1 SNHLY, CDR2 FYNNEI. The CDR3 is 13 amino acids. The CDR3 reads CASSGGPRQTQYF. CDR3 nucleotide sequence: TGTGCCAGCAGTGGGGGGCCCCGTCAGACCCAGTACTTC.

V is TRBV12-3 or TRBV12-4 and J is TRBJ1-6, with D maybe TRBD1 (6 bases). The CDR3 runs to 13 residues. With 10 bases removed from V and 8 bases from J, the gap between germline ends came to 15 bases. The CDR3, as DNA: TGTGCCACCGGGGGGCAGGGTGATTCACCCCTCCACTTT. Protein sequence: CATGGQGDSPLHF.

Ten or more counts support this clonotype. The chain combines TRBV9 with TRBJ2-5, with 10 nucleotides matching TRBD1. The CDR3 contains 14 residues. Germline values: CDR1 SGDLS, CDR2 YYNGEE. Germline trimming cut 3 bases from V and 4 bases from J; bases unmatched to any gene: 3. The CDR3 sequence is CASSEWTGGETQYF. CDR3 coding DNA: TGTGCCAGCAGCGAATGGACAGGGGGAGAGACCCAGTACTTC.

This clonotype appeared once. The DNA for the CDR3 is TGTGCCAGCAGCTTAGTCGGACCCAGGGAAGAGACCCAGTACTTC. Protein product: CASSLVGPREETQYF. The chain employs TRBV7-2 and TRBJ2-5; D may be TRBD1 (5 bases). Trimming pared 1 base from V and 3 bases from J, leaving 12 bases between. The CDR3 has 15 amino acids. Germline CDR1 and CDR2: SGHTA and FQGNSA.

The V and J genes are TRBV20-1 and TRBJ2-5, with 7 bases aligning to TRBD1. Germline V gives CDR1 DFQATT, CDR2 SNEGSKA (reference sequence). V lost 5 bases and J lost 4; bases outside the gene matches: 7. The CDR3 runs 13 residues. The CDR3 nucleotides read TGCAGTGCTCCCGGGACAGTCGGAGAGACCCAGTACTTC. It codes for CSAPGTVGETQYF.

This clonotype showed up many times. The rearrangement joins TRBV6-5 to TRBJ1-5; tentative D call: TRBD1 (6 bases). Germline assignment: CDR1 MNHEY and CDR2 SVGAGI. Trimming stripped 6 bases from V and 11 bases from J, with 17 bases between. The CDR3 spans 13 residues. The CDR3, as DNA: TGTGCCAGCAGAGGGGGGCCTGCAGGGGCCCAGCATTTT. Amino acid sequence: CASRGGPAGAQHF.

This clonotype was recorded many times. As DNA, the CDR3 is TGTGCCAGCAGCTTGCAGGGGTGGAATGGCTACACCTTC. This codes for CASSLQGWNGYTF. The chain couples TRBV11-2 to TRBJ1-2, with D possibly TRBD1 on 6 matching bases. V gave up 3 bases and J gave up 6 bases, with 11 bases separating them. Germline V gene data show CDR1 as SGHAT and CDR2 as FQNNGV. This CDR3 comprises 13 residues. The full variable domain, rest sourced from reference TRBV11-2 and TRBJ1-2, is EAGVAQSPRYKIIEKRQSVAFWCNPISGHATLYWYQQILGQGPKLLIQFQNNGVVDDSQLPKDRFSAERLKGVDSTLKIQPAKLEDSAVYLCASSLQGWNGYTFGSGTRLTVV.

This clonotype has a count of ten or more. DNA for the CDR3: TGTGCCATCAGTGACCCCCACCTACAAGAGACCCAGTACTTC. Translating it yields CAISDPHLQETQYF. The J gene is TRBJ2-5, the V gene TRBV10-3; D is ambiguous. V was trimmed by 3 bases and J by 2 bases, leaving 10 bases between them. Germline CDR1 and CDR2: ENHRY and SYGVKD. CDR3 length: 14 amino acids.

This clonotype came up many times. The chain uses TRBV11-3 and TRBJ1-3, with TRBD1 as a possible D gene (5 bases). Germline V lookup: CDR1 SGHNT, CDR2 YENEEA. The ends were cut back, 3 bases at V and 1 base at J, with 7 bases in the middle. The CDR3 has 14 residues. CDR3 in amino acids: CASSFAGSGNTIYF. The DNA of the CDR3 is TGTGCCAGCAGCTTTGCAGGGTCTGGAAACACCATATATTTT.

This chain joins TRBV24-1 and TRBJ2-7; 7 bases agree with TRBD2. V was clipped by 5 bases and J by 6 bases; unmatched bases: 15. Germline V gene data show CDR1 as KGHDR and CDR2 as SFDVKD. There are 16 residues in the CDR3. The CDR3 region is CATSVSSGAGPSEQYF. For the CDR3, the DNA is TGTGCCACCAGTGTCTCTAGCGGAGCGGGTCCGAGCGAGCAGTACTTC.

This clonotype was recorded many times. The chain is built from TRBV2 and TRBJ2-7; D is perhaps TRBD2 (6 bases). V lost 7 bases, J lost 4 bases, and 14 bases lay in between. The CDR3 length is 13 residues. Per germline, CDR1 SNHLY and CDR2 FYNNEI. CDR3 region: CASNLLAWYEQYF. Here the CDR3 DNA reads TGTGCCAGCAACCTCCTAGCGTGGTACGAGCAGTACTTC.

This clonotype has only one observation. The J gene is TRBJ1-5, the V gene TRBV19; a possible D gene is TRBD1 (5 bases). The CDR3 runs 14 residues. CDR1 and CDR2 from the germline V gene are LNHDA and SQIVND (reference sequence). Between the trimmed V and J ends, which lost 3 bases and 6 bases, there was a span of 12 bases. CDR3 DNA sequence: TGTGCCAGTAGTATGGGGGAAAAAGTTCAGCCCCAGCATTTT. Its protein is CASSMGEKVQPQHF.

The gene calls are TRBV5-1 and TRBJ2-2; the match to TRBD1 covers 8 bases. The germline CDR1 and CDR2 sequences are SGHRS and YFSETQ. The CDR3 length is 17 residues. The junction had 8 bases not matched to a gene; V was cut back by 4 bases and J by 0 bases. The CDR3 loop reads CASSPSRGQANTGELFF. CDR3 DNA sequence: TGCGCCAGCAGCCCCTCCCGGGGACAGGCGAACACCGGGGAGCTGTTTTTT. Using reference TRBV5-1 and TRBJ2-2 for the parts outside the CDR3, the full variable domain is KAGVTQTPRYLIKTRGQQVTLSCSPISGHRSVSWYQQTPGQGLQFLFEYFSETQRNKGNFPGRFSGRQFSNSRSEMNVSTLELGDSALYLCASSPSRGQANTGELFFGEGSRLTVL.

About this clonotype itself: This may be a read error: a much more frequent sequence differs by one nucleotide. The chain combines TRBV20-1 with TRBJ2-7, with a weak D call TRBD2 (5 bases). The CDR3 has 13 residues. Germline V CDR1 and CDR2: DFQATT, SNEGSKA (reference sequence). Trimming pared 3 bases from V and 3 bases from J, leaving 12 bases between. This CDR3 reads CSARYSGFYEQYF. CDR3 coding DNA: TGCAGTGCTAGGTACAGCGGATTCTACGAGCAGTACTTC.

The CDR3 loop is CAISTGTGNTGELFF. CDR3 DNA: TGTGCCATCAGTACCGGGACAGGGAACACCGGGGAGCTGTTTTTT. The genes are TRBV10-3 and TRBJ2-2; 8 bases line up with TRBD1. This CDR3 is 15 amino acids long. Germline CDR1 ENHRY, CDR2 SYGVKD. With V trimmed by 5 bases and J by 1 base, 3 bases remained unmatched.

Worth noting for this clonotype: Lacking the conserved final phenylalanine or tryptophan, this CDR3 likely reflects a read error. The CDR3 here is CASSQGGLEAFL. CDR3 coding DNA: TGTGCCAGCAGCCAAGGCGGCCTTGAAGCTTTCCTT. The gene calls are TRBV14 and TRBJ1-1, with D hard to call. The CDR3 loop spans 12 amino acids. Germline V CDR1 and CDR2: SGHDN, FVKESK. V lost 1 base, J lost 7 bases, and 7 bases lay in between.

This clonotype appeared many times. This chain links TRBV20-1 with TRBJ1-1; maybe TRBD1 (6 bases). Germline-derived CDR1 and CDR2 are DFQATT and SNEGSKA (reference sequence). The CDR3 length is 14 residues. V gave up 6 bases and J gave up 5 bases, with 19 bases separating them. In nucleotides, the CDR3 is TGCAGTGCCAAACGTGGGGGCGGAGGGACTGAAGCTTTCTTT. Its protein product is CSAKRGGGGTEAFF.

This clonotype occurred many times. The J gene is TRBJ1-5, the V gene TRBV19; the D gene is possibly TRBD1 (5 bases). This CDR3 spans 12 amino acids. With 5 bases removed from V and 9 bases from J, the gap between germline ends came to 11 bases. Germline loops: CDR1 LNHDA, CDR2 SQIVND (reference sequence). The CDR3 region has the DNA TGTGCCAGTAGTGTTACGAGGGGGCCCCAGCATTTT. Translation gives CASSVTRGPQHF.